This T cell receptor beta chain stems from a study of blood T cell repertoires in COVID-19. This CDR3 comprises 13 residues. The germline CDR1 and CDR2 sequences are SQVTM and ANQGSEA. Trimming shortened V by 8 bases and J by 1 base, and 14 bases separated the two germline ends. Clones were read by immunoSEQ multiplex PCR, and TCRdb kept only the in-frame ones, dropping some. The sample records around 100,000 clones, 70% to 90% being singletons. This TCR derives from a man older than 75 with acute or convalescent COVID-19. The chain carries TRBV29-1 and TRBJ1-1; possible D gene TRBD1, 5 bases. The source material was peripheral blood. The CDR3 DNA reads as TGCAGCTCATCGGACACCCGGAACACTGAAGCTTTCTTT. Encoded protein: CSSSDTRNTEAFF.